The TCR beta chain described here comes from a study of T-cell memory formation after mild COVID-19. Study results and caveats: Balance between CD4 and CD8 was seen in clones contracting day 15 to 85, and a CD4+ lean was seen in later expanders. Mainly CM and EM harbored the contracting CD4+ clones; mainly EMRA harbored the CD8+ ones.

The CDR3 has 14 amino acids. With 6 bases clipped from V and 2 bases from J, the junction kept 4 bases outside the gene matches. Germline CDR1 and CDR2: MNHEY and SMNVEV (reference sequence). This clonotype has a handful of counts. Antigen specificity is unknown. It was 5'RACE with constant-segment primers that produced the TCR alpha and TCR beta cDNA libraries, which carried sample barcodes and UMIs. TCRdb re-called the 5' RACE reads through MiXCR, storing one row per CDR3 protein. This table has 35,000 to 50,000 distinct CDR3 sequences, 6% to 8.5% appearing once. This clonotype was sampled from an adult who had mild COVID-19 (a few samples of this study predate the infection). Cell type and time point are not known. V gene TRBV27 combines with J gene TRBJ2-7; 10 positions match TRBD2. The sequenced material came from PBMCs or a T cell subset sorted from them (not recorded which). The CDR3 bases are TGTGCCAGCAGCCAGCGGGAGGGACCCTACGAGCAGTACTTC. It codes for CASSQREGPYEQYF.